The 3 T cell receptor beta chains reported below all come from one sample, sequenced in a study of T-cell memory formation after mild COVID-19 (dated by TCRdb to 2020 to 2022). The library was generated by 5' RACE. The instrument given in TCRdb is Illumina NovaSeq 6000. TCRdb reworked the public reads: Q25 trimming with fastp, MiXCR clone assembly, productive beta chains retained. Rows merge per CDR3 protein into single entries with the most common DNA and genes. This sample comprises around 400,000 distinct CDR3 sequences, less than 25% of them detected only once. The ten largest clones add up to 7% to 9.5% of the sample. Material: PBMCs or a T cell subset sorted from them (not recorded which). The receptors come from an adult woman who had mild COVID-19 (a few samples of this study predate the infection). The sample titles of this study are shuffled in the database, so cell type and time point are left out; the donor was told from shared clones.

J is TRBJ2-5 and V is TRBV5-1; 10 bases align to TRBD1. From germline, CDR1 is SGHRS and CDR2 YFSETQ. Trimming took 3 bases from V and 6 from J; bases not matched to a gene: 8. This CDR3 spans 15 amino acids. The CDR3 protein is CASSSEPGQGKTQYF. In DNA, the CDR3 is TGCGCCAGCAGCTCCGAGCCGGGACAGGGGAAGACCCAGTACTTC.

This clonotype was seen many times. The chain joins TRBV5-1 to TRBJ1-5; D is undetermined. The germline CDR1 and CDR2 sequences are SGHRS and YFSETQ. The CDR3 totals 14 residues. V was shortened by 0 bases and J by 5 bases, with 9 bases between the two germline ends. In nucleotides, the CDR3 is TGCGCCAGCAGCTTGGACAGCCGGGATCAGCCCCAGCATTTT. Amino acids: CASSLDSRDQPQHF.

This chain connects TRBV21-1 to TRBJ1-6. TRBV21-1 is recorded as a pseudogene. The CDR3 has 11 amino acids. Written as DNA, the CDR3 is TGTGCAGACAGGGGTAATTCACCCCTCCACTTT. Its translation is CADRGNSPLHF.